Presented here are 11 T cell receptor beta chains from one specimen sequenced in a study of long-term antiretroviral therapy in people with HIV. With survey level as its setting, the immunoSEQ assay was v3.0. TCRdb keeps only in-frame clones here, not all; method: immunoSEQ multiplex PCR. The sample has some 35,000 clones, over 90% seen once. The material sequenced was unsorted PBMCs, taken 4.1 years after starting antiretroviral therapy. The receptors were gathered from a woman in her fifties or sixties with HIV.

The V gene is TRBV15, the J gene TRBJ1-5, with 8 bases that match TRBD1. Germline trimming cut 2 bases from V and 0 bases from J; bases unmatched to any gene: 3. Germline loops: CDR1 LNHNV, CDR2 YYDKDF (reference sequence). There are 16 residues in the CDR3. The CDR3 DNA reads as TGTGCCACCAGCAGACGGACAGGGCGTAGCAATCAGCCCCAGCATTTT. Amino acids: CATSRRTGRSNQPQHF.

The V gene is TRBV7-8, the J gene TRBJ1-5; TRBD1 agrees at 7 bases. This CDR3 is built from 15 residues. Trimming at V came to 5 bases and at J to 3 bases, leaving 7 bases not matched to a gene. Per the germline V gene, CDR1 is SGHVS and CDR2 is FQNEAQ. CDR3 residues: CASSLIGQVNQPQHF. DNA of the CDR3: TGTGCCAGCAGCCTGATTGGACAGGTCAATCAGCCCCAGCATTTT.

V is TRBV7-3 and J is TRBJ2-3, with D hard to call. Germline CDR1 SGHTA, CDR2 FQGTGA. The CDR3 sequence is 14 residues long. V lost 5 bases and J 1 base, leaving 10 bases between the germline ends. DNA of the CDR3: TGTGCCAGCAGCCCCGTCTCGCGCACAGATACGCAGTATTTT. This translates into CASSPVSRTDTQYF.

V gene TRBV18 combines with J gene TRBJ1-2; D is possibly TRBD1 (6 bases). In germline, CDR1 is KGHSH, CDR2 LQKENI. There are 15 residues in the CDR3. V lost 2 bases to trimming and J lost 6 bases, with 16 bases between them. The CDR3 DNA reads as TGTGCCAGCTCACCAACACCCCAGGGGCAGGATGGCTACACCTTC. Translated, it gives CASSPTPQGQDGYTF.

CDR3 protein: CASSPQGQGAYEQYF. The DNA of the CDR3 is TGCGCCAGCAGCCCCCAGGGACAGGGGGCCTACGAGCAGTACTTC. The V gene is TRBV4-1, the J gene TRBJ2-7; 11 nucleotides match TRBD1. Losses at the gene ends were 4 bases for V and 2 bases for J; bases not matched to a gene: 4. CDR1 and CDR2 from the germline V gene are MGHRA and YSYEKL. The CDR3 consists of 15 residues.

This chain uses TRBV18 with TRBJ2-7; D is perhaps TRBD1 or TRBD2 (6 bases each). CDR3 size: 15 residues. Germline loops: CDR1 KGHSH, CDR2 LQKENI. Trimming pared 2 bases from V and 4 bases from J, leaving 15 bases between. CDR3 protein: CASSPSPGGKYEQYF. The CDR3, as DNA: TGTGCCAGCTCACCATCCCCCGGGGGCAAGTACGAGCAGTACTTC.

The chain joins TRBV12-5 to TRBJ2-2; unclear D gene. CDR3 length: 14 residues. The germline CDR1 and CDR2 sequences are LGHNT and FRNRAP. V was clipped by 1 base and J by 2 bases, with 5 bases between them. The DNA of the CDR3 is TGTGCTAGTGGTTTGGGGCTTAACACCGGGGAGCTGTTTTTT. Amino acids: CASGLGLNTGELFF. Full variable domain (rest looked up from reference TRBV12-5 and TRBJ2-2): DARVTQTPRHKVTEMGQEVTMRCQPILGHNTVFWYRQTMMQGLELLAYFRNRAPLDDSGMPKDRFSAEMPDATLATLKIQPSEPRDSAVYFCASGLGLNTGELFFGEGSRLTVL.

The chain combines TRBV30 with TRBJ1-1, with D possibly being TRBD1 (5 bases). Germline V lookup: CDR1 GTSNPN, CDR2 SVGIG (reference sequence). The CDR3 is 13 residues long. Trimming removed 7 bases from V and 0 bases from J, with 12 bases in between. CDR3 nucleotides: TGTGCCTCCATGTGGACAATGAACACTGAAGCTTTCTTT. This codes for CASMWTMNTEAFF.

The CDR3: CASKESSNSPLHF. DNA of the CDR3: TGTGCCAGCAAAGAGTCGAGTAATTCACCCCTCCACTTT. This chain links TRBV7-6 with TRBJ1-6; D gene ambiguous. The CDR3 has 13 residues. Germline loops: CDR1 SGHVS, CDR2 FNYEAQ. V lost 7 bases, J lost 6 bases, and 10 bases lay in between. Variable domain in full (rest from reference TRBV7-6 and TRBJ1-6): GAGVSQSPRYKVTKRGQDVALRCDPISGHVSLYWYRQALGQGPEFLTYFNYEAQQDKSGLPNDRFSAERPEGSISTLTIQRTEQRDSAMYRCASKESSNSPLHFGNGTRLTVT.

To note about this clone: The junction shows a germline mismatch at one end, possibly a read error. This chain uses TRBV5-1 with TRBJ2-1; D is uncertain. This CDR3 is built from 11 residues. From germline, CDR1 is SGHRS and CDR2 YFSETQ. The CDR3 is CASSSYNEQFF. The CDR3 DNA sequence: TGCGCCAGCAGCTCCTATAATGAGCAGTTCTTC. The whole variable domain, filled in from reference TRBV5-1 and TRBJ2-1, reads KAGVTQTPRYLIKTRGQQVTLSCSPISGHRSVSWYQQTPGQGLQFLFEYFSETQRNKGNFPGRFSGRQFSNSRSEMNVSTLELGDSALYLCASSSYNEQFFGPGTRLTVL.

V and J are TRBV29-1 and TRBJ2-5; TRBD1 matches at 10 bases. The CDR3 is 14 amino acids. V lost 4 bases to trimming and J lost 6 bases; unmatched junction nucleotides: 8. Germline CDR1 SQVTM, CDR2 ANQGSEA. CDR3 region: CSVGRDRGGKTQYF. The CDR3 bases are TGCAGCGTTGGCCGGGACAGGGGAGGAAAGACCCAGTACTTC.